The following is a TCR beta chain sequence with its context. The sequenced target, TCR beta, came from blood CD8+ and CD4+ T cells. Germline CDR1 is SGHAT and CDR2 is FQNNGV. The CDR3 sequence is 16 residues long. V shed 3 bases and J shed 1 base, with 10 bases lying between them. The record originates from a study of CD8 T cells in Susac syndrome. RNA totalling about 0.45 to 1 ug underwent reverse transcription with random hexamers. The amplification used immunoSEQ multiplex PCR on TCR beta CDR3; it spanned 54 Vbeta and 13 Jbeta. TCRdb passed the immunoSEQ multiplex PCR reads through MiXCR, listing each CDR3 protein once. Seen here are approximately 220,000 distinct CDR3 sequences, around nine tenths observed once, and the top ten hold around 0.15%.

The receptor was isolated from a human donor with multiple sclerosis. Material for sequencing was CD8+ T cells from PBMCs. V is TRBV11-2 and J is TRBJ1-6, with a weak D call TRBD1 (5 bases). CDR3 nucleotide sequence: TGTGCCAGCAGCTTGGGGGAAATATCCTATAATTCACCCCTCCACTTT. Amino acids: CASSLGEISYNSPLHF.